This T cell receptor beta chain was observed in a study of T-cell memory formation after mild COVID-19. TCRdb passed the 5' RACE reads through MiXCR, listing each CDR3 protein once. The sample lists fewer than 400,000 distinct CDR3 sequences; 10% to 15% were seen once. The CDR3 totals 12 residues. V shed 8 bases and J 5 bases; nucleotides not matched to a gene: 4. The V gene's germline CDR1 is SNHLY and CDR2 FYNNEI. This clonotype has only a few counts. The TCR comes from a man younger than 35 who had mild COVID-19 (a few samples of this study predate the infection). Cell type and time point are not known. The sequencing sample was made of PBMCs or a T cell subset sorted from them (not recorded which). J is TRBJ2-5 and V is TRBV2; 8 nucleotides match TRBD1. As DNA, the CDR3 is TGTGCCAGCTCTTGGACAGGGGAGACCCAGTACTTC. Translation gives CASSWTGETQYF.